The 19 T cell receptor beta chains below all came from one sample that was sequenced in a study of T cell changes during pregnancy in multiple sclerosis. Here immunoSEQ multiplex PCR was the method, and the copy in TCRdb shows in-frame clones only, minus some. Of roughly 72,000 clones listed, roughly nine tenths are singletons. The material was CD4+ T cells from peripheral blood mononuclear cells, obtained before pregnancy. These TCRs come from a female donor with multiple sclerosis, enrolled in a pregnancy study.

This chain links TRBV14 with TRBJ2-7, with 14 bases matching TRBD2. The V segment lost 4 bases and the J segment 4 bases; nucleotides outside the gene matches: 12. Germline CDR1 SGHDN, CDR2 FVKESK. This CDR3 is built from 18 residues. The CDR3 sequence: CASSRGLAGADGRYEQYF. CDR3 in DNA: TGTGCCAGCAGCCGGGGACTAGCGGGAGCCGATGGTCGGTACGAGCAGTACTTC. Full variable domain (outside the CDR3, taken from reference TRBV14 and TRBJ2-7): EAGVTQFPSHSVIEKGQTVTLRCDPISGHDNLYWYRRVMGKEIKFLLHFVKESKQDESGMPNNRFLAERTGGTYSTLKVQPAELEDSGVYFCASSRGLAGADGRYEQYFGPGTRLTVT.

This rearrangement joins TRBV5-1 to TRBJ1-1; D is undetermined. The CDR3 sequence is 17 residues long. From germline, CDR1 is SGHRS and CDR2 YFSETQ. V was pared by 4 bases and J by 3 bases, with 22 bases between. CDR3 bases: TGCGCCAGCAGCCATTCCACCAGGACCCGGGGTTACACTGAAGCTTTCTTT. Its translation: CASSHSTRTRGYTEAFF.

CDR3 sequence reads: CATRQGRNYGYTF. The CDR3 DNA follows: TGTGCCACCCGACAGGGGAGGAACTATGGCTACACCTTC. The chain uses TRBV30 and TRBJ1-2, with 8 bases identical to TRBD1. CDR3 length: 13 residues. The junction had 7 bases not matched to a gene; V was cut back by 8 bases and J by 2 bases. Germline V gives CDR1 GTSNPN, CDR2 SVGIG (reference sequence).

V gene TRBV18 combines with J gene TRBJ1-1; D is undetermined. Trimming removed 0 bases from V and 0 bases from J, with 8 bases in between. This CDR3 comprises 15 residues. Germline V CDR1 and CDR2: KGHSH, LQKENI. The CDR3 bases are TGTGCCAGCTCACCACCATTTAGCATGAACACTGAAGCTTTCTTT. Its translation is CASSPPFSMNTEAFF.

The chain combines TRBV11-2 with TRBJ1-2; 7 positions match TRBD1. The CDR3 loop spans 14 amino acids. Trimming took 0 bases from V and 3 from J; bases not matched to a gene: 1. The germline CDR1 and CDR2 sequences are SGHAT and FQNNGV. The DNA for the CDR3 is TGTGCCAGCAGCTTAGATGGGACAGACTATGGCTACACCTTC. Protein: CASSLDGTDYGYTF.

The V call is TRBV5-1, the J call TRBJ2-7, with TRBD1 identical over 7 bases. V shed 6 bases, J shed 2 bases, and the junction held 5 bases outside the gene matches. Germline assignment: CDR1 SGHRS and CDR2 YFSETQ. The CDR3 has 13 amino acids. As DNA, the CDR3 is TGCGCCAGCAACTTCGACAGGGCCTACGAGCAGTACTTC. Protein: CASNFDRAYEQYF. Full variable domain (outside the CDR3, taken from reference TRBV5-1 and TRBJ2-7): KAGVTQTPRYLIKTRGQQVTLSCSPISGHRSVSWYQQTPGQGLQFLFEYFSETQRNKGNFPGRFSGRQFSNSRSEMNVSTLELGDSALYLCASNFDRAYEQYFGPGTRLTVT.

V usage is TRBV7-2 and J usage is TRBJ1-1; D may be TRBD1 (5 bases). Trimming removed 5 bases from V and 0 bases from J, with 22 bases in between. Germline V lookup: CDR1 SGHTA, CDR2 FQGNSA. The CDR3 has 18 residues. The chain's CDR3 is CASSVRALSKGMNTEAFF. In nucleotides, the CDR3 is TGTGCCAGCAGCGTCCGGGCCCTCTCTAAGGGGATGAACACTGAAGCTTTCTTT.

V and J are TRBV5-1 and TRBJ1-4; perhaps TRBD1 as D (6 bases). Trimming left V 0 bases short and J 6 bases short, with 12 bases between. The CDR3 is 15 amino acids. Germline V CDR1 and CDR2: SGHRS, YFSETQ. CDR3 protein: CASSLAAGDDEKLFF. CDR3 in DNA: TGCGCCAGCAGCTTGGCCGCAGGGGATGATGAAAAACTGTTTTTT.

This clone has a single count. The rearrangement uses TRBV5-1 and TRBJ2-7; a weak D match, TRBD2 (6 bases). CDR1 is SGHRS and CDR2 is YFSETQ in the germline V gene. Trimming pared 1 base from V and 0 bases from J, leaving 11 bases between. The CDR3 runs 15 residues. CDR3 DNA sequence: TGCGCCAGCAGCTTGACGGGAGTCGGCTCCTACGAGCAGTACTTC. This gives the protein CASSLTGVGSYEQYF.

The rearrangement joins TRBV6-5 to TRBJ1-1; D may be TRBD1 (6 bases). The ends were cut back, 2 bases at V and 4 bases at J, with 8 bases in the middle. The germline V gene has CDR1 MNHEY and CDR2 SVGAGI. CDR3 length: 13 residues. The CDR3 nucleotides are TGTGCCAGCAGTTACGGCAGGGGCACTGAAGCTTTCTTT. Amino acids: CASSYGRGTEAFF.

The chain employs TRBV7-2 and TRBJ2-1, with 8 bases that match TRBD2. Germline lookup yields CDR1 SGHTA and CDR2 FQGNSA. The trim removed 0 bases at V and 5 bases at J, leaving 3 bases unmatched. CDR3 length: 15 residues. The CDR3 nucleotides read TGTGCCAGCAGCTTAGCGGGACTAGAAAACAATGAGCAGTTCTTC. This translates into CASSLAGLENNEQFF. Full variable domain (remainder filled in from reference TRBV7-2 and TRBJ2-1): GAGVSQSPSNKVTEKGKDVELRCDPISGHTALYWYRQSLGQGLEFLIYFQGNSAPDKSGLPSDRFSAERTGGSVSTLTIQRTQQEDSAVYLCASSLAGLENNEQFFGPGTRLTVL.

The chain links TRBV28 to TRBJ2-3; 8 nucleotides agree with TRBD1. This CDR3 is built from 14 residues. Germline V CDR1 and CDR2: MDHEN, SYDVKM. The V segment lost 6 bases and the J segment 2 bases; nucleotides outside the gene matches: 4. The CDR3 DNA follows: TGTGCCAGCAGGGGACAGGTACCCACAGATACGCAGTATTTT. Protein: CASRGQVPTDTQYF.

The V and J genes are TRBV28 and TRBJ1-1, with D possibly being TRBD1 (5 bases). Germline loops: CDR1 MDHEN, CDR2 SYDVKM. The V and J ends lost 3 bases and 0 bases respectively, with 8 bases between them. The CDR3 is 14 amino acids. The DNA of the CDR3 is TGTGCCAGCAGTTTCACGGGGGTGAACACTGAAGCTTTCTTT. This codes for CASSFTGVNTEAFF.

For the CDR3, the DNA is TGTGCCAGCAGTGAATTAAGGGGCAGGGGGGATGGCTACACCTTC. Its protein is CASSELRGRGDGYTF. The chain employs TRBV6-1 and TRBJ1-2; 7 bases fit TRBD1. The CDR3 sequence is 15 residues long. V dropped 2 bases and J dropped 6; count of bases not matched to a gene: 9. The germline gives CDR1 MNHNS, CDR2 SASEGT.

J is TRBJ1-2 and V is TRBV30, with D perhaps matching TRBD1 (6 bases). Germline CDR1 and CDR2: GTSNPN and SVGIG (reference sequence). CDR3 length: 11 amino acids. Trimming took off 3 bases at V and 8 bases at J, with 10 bases between the two ends. CDR3 bases: TGTGCCTGGAGCGGGGGGGGCGGCTACACCTTC. Protein sequence: CAWSGGGGYTF.

The gene calls are TRBV7-2 and TRBJ1-2; tentative D call: TRBD1 (5 bases). The V gene lost 4 bases and the J gene lost 5 bases, with 17 bases spanning the gap. Germline V gene sequence: CDR1 SGHTA, CDR2 FQGNSA. The CDR3 is made up of 15 amino acids. Written as DNA, the CDR3 is TGTGCCAGCAGCTCCCACTCGGGCAGGGAATATGGCTACACCTTC. It encodes CASSSHSGREYGYTF.

The V call is TRBV30, the J call TRBJ2-3; possibly TRBD2 for D (5 bases). The V gene's germline CDR1 is GTSNPN and CDR2 SVGIG (reference sequence). Trimming left V 0 bases short and J 6 bases short, with 10 bases between. This CDR3 comprises 13 residues. In nucleotides, the CDR3 is TGTGCCTGGAGTGTACAACCGGGGGATACGCAGTATTTT. Translating it yields CAWSVQPGDTQYF.

V is TRBV6-5 and J is TRBJ2-1, with a weak D call TRBD2 (7 bases). The ends were cut back, 10 bases at V and 8 bases at J, with 21 bases in the middle. The CDR3 covers 14 residues. Looked up from germline, CDR1 is MNHEY and CDR2 is SVGAGI. DNA of the CDR3: TGTGCCATCTCGGAGGGGGGGCCCTGGGATGAGCAGTTCTTC. It is translated as CAISEGGPWDEQFF.

This chain links TRBV9 with TRBJ1-6; TRBD1 matches 8 bases. From germline, CDR1 is SGDLS and CDR2 YYNGEE. CDR3 length equals 15 residues. V dropped 4 bases and J dropped 8; count of bases not matched to a gene: 8. CDR3 nucleotides: TGTGCCAGCAGCCGTCAAACGACAGGGGATTCACCCCTCCACTTT. It translates to CASSRQTTGDSPLHF.